The clone carrying this T cell receptor (beta chain) was observed at least ten times. Its antigen remains unidentified. TCRdb used MiXCR to reprocess the multiplex PCR reads, holding one entry per CDR3 protein. The repertoire consists of 100,000 or so distinct CDR3 sequences, with roughly 20% occurring once and the leading ten covering roughly 1.2%. Axillary draining lymph nodes of breast cancer patients supplied the node samples. The sample comes from a study of breast tumors, draining lymph nodes, adjacent tissues. Findings and limits, study-wide: Luminal-like breast cancer showed significantly higher tumor–nontumor repertoire similarity than basal-like. The lymph node origin of tumor T cells was framed as consistent with a hypothesis, not demonstrated. Compared with lymph nodes, tumors were less diverse; compared with nontumor tissue, more.

The specimen was axillary lymph node tissue. This TCR was sampled from a female donor with breast cancer. Some clones in this sample may be carry-over from other donors' samples.

For the CDR3, the DNA is TGTGCCAGTAGCCCAATTTTTCCCAACACAGGGTCCTCCTATAATTCACCCCTCCACTTT. This translates into CASSPIFPNTGSSYNSPLHF. This chain joins TRBV19 and TRBJ1-6; D is possibly TRBD1 (6 bases). The V gene's germline CDR1 is LNHDA and CDR2 SQIVND (reference sequence). The CDR3 loop spans 20 amino acids. V was pared by 6 bases and J by 0 bases, with 24 bases between.